The 24 T cell receptor beta chains given below trace back to one sample, sequenced in a study of shared clonotypes between healthy human individuals. This table comes from immunoSEQ multiplex PCR, and its TCRdb copy is limited to in-frame clones, with some not included. The top ten clones hold 0.1% to 0.15% of a sample with just over 2,000,000 clones, 90% to 95% of them seen once. The specimen was naive CD4+ T cells sorted from blood. Subset given: CD45RA+ positively selected. Source of these receptors: a man younger than 35 in good health.

V usage is TRBV4-1 and J usage is TRBJ2-6; 7 bases map to TRBD1. The CDR3 is 17 residues long. The ends lost 4 bases at V and 2 bases at J; junction bases unmatched: 8. The germline V gene encodes CDR1 MGHRA and CDR2 YSYEKL. The DNA of the CDR3 is TGCGCCAGCAGCCCGCGACAGGGATCGACTGGGGCCAACGTCCTGACTTTC. It yields the protein CASSPRQGSTGANVLTF.

Concerning this clone: Other DNA sequences in the sample encode the same CDR3. The V call is TRBV7-2, the J call TRBJ2-7, with unresolved D. Deletions cut 2 bases from V and 0 bases from J, with 8 bases between. CDR1 and CDR2 (germline): SGHTA, FQGNSA. The CDR3 spans 14 residues. Written as DNA, the CDR3 is TGTGCCAGCAGCTTAAGCCGTAGCTCCTACGAGCAGTACTTC. This encodes CASSLSRSSYEQYF.

The genes are TRBV6-5 and TRBJ1-2; the match to TRBD1 covers 7 bases. J gave up 8 bases and V 6 bases, and 9 bases lay outside the gene matches. Germline V CDR1 and CDR2: MNHEY, SVGAGI. The CDR3 runs 13 residues. The CDR3 DNA is TGTGCCAGCAGGAGGGGGCCTACGAGGGGCTACACCTTC. Protein: CASRRGPTRGYTF.

The rearrangement links TRBV7-6 to TRBJ1-3; no clear D gene. The CDR3 is 15 amino acids. Germline loops: CDR1 SGHVS, CDR2 FNYEAQ. V lost 5 bases and J lost 0, with 11 bases in between. The CDR3 sequence is CASSIDRNSGNTIYF. For the CDR3, the DNA is TGTGCCAGCAGCATTGACCGAAACTCTGGAAACACCATATATTTT.

This chain links TRBV10-1 with TRBJ2-3; 8 nucleotides line up with TRBD1. The CDR3 contains 14 residues. Germline-derived CDR1 and CDR2 are WNHNN and SYGVQD (reference sequence). The junction had 2 bases not matched to a gene; V was cut back by 5 bases and J by 1 base. The CDR3 DNA sequence: TGCGCCAGCAGTCTGACAGGGGGCACAGATACGCAGTATTTT. Its translation: CASSLTGGTDTQYF.

This clone was counted a single time. V usage is TRBV27 and J usage is TRBJ1-5; unclear D gene. This CDR3 spans 14 amino acids. V dropped 6 bases and J dropped 1 base, with 10 bases sitting between them. Germline assignment: CDR1 MNHEY and CDR2 SMNVEV (reference sequence). CDR3 sequence reads: CASSPDRSNQPQHF. CDR3 bases: TGTGCCAGCAGCCCGGACCGCAGCAATCAGCCCCAGCATTTT.

This chain uses TRBV28 with TRBJ2-7; TRBD1 matches at 7 bases. The ends lost 6 bases at V and 3 bases at J; junction bases unmatched: 5. The CDR3 is 13 residues long. CDR1 MDHEN and CDR2 SYDVKM come from the germline V gene. As DNA, the CDR3 is TGTGCCAGCAGCGCCCGACAGGGCTACGAGCAGTACTTC. It translates to CASSARQGYEQYF.

This chain links TRBV6-6 with TRBJ2-5; D unclear. This CDR3 contains 14 residues. The germline gives CDR1 MNHNY, CDR2 SVGAGI (reference sequence). Trimming cost V 7 bases and J 2 bases, with 14 bases left between them. CDR3 bases: TGTGCCAGCATCCAGGACGGATCTCAAGAGACCCAGTACTTC. It encodes CASIQDGSQETQYF.

The rearrangement links TRBV19 to TRBJ1-2, with TRBD1 identical over 10 bases. This CDR3 region has 14 residues. The V and J ends lost 7 bases and 7 bases, in that order; junction bases with no gene match: 9. Germline V lookup: CDR1 LNHDA, CDR2 SQIVND (reference sequence). DNA for the CDR3: TGTGCCAGTACTCATAGGGGACAGGGGACTGGCTACACCTTC. This sequence encodes CASTHRGQGTGYTF.

The chain employs TRBV11-2 and TRBJ2-1, with D possibly TRBD1 on 5 matching bases. Trimming left V 5 bases short and J 3 bases short, with 11 bases between. Germline assignment: CDR1 SGHAT and CDR2 FQNNGV. The CDR3 has 14 residues. The CDR3 loop reads CASSLLRGYNEQFF. In DNA form, the CDR3 reads TGTGCCAGCAGCCTCCTTAGGGGCTACAATGAGCAGTTCTTC.

Comment on this clone: Other nucleotide sequences in the sample specify the same CDR3. The chain links TRBV7-2 to TRBJ2-3, with 10 bases fitting TRBD2. This CDR3 has 14 residues. CDR1 is SGHTA and CDR2 is FQGNSA in the germline V gene. Losses at the gene ends were 5 bases for V and 5 bases for J; bases not matched to a gene: 4. The CDR3 here is CASSRTSGGDTQYF. The CDR3 DNA is TGTGCCAGCAGCCGGACTAGCGGTGGAGATACGCAGTATTTT.

The rearrangement joins TRBV7-8 to TRBJ1-5; D is possibly TRBD1 (6 bases). V lost 0 bases and J 3 bases, leaving 18 bases between the germline ends. The CDR3 is 18 residues long. Germline CDR1 SGHVS, CDR2 FQNEAQ. In DNA form, the CDR3 reads TGTGCCAGCAGCTTAGCCACGACAGGTGGGGTCTACAATCAGCCCCAGCATTTT. Translating gives CASSLATTGGVYNQPQHF.

The chain uses TRBV30 and TRBJ1-1; 7 bases align to TRBD1. V trimming: 0 bases; J trimming: 5 bases; junction bases outside the gene matches: 9. The CDR3 has 15 amino acids. Germline V gene data show CDR1 as GTSNPN and CDR2 as SVGIG (reference sequence). The CDR3 sequence is CAWSVLKGAYTEAFF. CDR3 coding DNA: TGTGCCTGGAGTGTACTTAAGGGGGCTTATACTGAAGCTTTCTTT.

J is TRBJ2-7 and V is TRBV18; maybe TRBD2 (6 bases). Germline V gives CDR1 KGHSH, CDR2 LQKENI. The CDR3 runs to 13 residues. The ends were cut back, 2 bases at V and 3 bases at J, with 8 bases in the middle. CDR3 DNA sequence: TGTGCCAGCTCACCAGTTAGCGGCTACGAGCAGTACTTC. Residues: CASSPVSGYEQYF.

This sequence joins TRBV7-8 and TRBJ2-5; D not certain. Germline values: CDR1 SGHVS, CDR2 FQNEAQ. The CDR3 has 15 residues. V lost 5 bases and J 2 bases, leaving 15 bases between the germline ends. The CDR3 DNA sequence: TGTGCCAGCAGCCCTCTCGCCGGGCTACAAGAGACCCAGTACTTC. Residues: CASSPLAGLQETQYF.

About this clone itself: An end of the junction does not agree with germline; a read error may underlie this. The chain uses TRBV7-7 and TRBJ2-2; D perhaps matches TRBD2 (5 bases). Per germline, CDR1 SSHAT and CDR2 FNYEAQ (reference sequence). This CDR3 spans 15 amino acids. The CDR3 loop is CASSNGLTNTGELFF. The CDR3 DNA follows: TGTGCTAGCAGCAATGGACTGACGAACACCGGGGAGCTGTTTTTT.

The chain carries TRBV6-6 and TRBJ1-1, with D perhaps matching TRBD1 (6 bases). The CDR3 has 14 amino acids. V lost 7 bases and J lost 5, with 17 bases in between. The germline gives CDR1 MNHNY, CDR2 SVGAGI (reference sequence). CDR3 loop: CASIREPGETEAFF. DNA for the CDR3: TGTGCCAGCATAAGAGAGCCAGGGGAGACTGAAGCTTTCTTT.

This clone showed up just once. J is TRBJ2-2 and V is TRBV15; 7 bases are shared with TRBD1. The junction had 1 base not matched to a gene; V was cut back by 3 bases and J by 0 bases. Germline V gene lookup returns CDR1 LNHNV and CDR2 YYDKDF (reference sequence). This CDR3 region has 15 residues. CDR3 loop: CATSSGTANTGELFF. CDR3 nucleotide sequence: TGTGCCACCAGCAGCGGGACAGCGAACACCGGGGAGCTGTTTTTT.

J is TRBJ1-6 and V is TRBV6-5; D is undetermined. CDR1 and CDR2 from the germline V gene are MNHEY and SVGAGI. This CDR3 is built from 15 residues. The V end was cut by 6 bases, the J end by 7 bases, with 16 bases between. DNA for the CDR3: TGTGCCAGCAGCTTCCGGCAGGCGATAAATTCACCCCTCCACTTT. It specifies CASSFRQAINSPLHF.

This CDR3 is CASSLGTAGGFYEQYF. The CDR3 nucleotides read TGCGCCAGCAGCTTGGGAACGGCAGGGGGCTTCTACGAGCAGTACTTC. This sequence joins TRBV5-1 and TRBJ2-7; 8 positions agree with TRBD1. The CDR3 loop spans 16 amino acids. With V trimmed by 0 bases and J by 3 bases, 8 bases remained unmatched. Germline V gives CDR1 SGHRS, CDR2 YFSETQ.

The chain combines TRBV11-2 with TRBJ2-2; 9 positions match TRBD2. The CDR3 is made up of 13 amino acids. Germline V gene data show CDR1 as SGHAT and CDR2 as FQNNGV. V trimming: 5 bases; J trimming: 9 bases; junction bases outside the gene matches: 4. The CDR3 region has the DNA TGTGCCAGCAGCGTGCTAGCGGGACGGGAGCTGTTTTTT. Its protein product is CASSVLAGRELFF.

The chain recombines TRBV2 with TRBJ2-3; 9 bases match TRBD1. The CDR3 has 15 residues. Germline CDR1 and CDR2: SNHLY and FYNNEI. With V trimmed by 7 bases and J by 0 bases, 5 bases remained unmatched. CDR3 residues: CASTQGQGSTDTQYF. The CDR3 nucleotides are TGTGCCAGCACCCAGGGACAGGGTAGCACAGATACGCAGTATTTT. The entire variable domain, with the rest obtained from reference TRBV2 and TRBJ2-3, is as follows: EPEVTQTPSHQVTQMGQEVILRCVPISNHLYFYWYRQILGQKVEFLVSFYNNEISEKSEIFDDQFSVERPDGSNFTLKIRSTKLEDSAMYFCASTQGQGSTDTQYFGPGTRLTVL.

The V gene is TRBV2, the J gene TRBJ1-2; TRBD1 matches at 9 bases. Germline V CDR1 and CDR2: SNHLY, FYNNEI. Trimming removed 6 bases from V and 4 bases from J; junction bases left unmatched: 21. CDR3 length: 19 amino acids. The CDR3 loop reads CASRGTIATGQGNRYGYTF. Here the CDR3 DNA reads TGTGCCAGCAGGGGGACTATAGCGACGGGACAGGGTAATCGCTATGGCTACACCTTC.

The V and J genes are TRBV15 and TRBJ2-7, with 7 bases aligning to TRBD2. In germline, CDR1 is LNHNV, CDR2 YYDKDF (reference sequence). Trimming at V came to 2 bases and at J to 3 bases, leaving 4 bases not matched to a gene. The CDR3 has 14 residues. The CDR3 spells CATSRSGESYEQYF. CDR3 nucleotides: TGTGCCACCAGCAGAAGCGGGGAAAGCTACGAGCAGTACTTC.